Following are 8 T cell receptor beta chains from one sample sequenced in a study of T cells expressing NK-cell markers. TCRdb reanalyzed the 5' RACE reads and collapses them to one entry per CDR3 protein, without DNA. The listing contains under 200,000 distinct CDR3 sequences. The sequenced material came from blood T cells: a sorted CD56 or NKG2C T cell subset, CD4+ or CD8+ T cells, or bulk PBMC T cells (not recorded which). Receptors originate from a woman between 18 and 69 years old in good health.

The V and J genes are TRBV28 and TRBJ1-5; TCRdb lists TRBD1, though no DNA is available to test this call. Germline lookup yields CDR1 MDHEN and CDR2 SYDVKM. CDR3 length: 14 residues. The CDR3 protein is CASTSGGTNQPQHF.

The CDR3 sequence is CASSLEGYNSGELFF. The chain combines TRBV5-1 with TRBJ2-2; TCRdb lists TRBD2, though no DNA is available to test this call. This CDR3 region has 15 residues. Per the germline V gene, CDR1 is SGHRS and CDR2 is YFSETQ. The whole variable domain, filled in from reference TRBV5-1 and TRBJ2-2, reads KAGVTQTPRYLIKTRGQQVTLSCSPISGHRSVSWYQQTPGQGLQFLFEYFSETQRNKGNFPGRFSGRQFSNSRSEMNVSTLELGDSALYLCASSLEGYNSGELFFGEGSRLTVL.

J is TRBJ2-2 and V is TRBV13; the TCRdb call, TRBD1, lacks DNA for checking. There are 19 residues in the CDR3. CDR1 is PRHDT and CDR2 is FYEKMQ in the germline V gene (reference sequence). The CDR3 reads CASSEYYRDSLTNTGELFF.

The V and J genes are TRBV6-1 and TRBJ2-1; TCRdb designates TRBD1, a call that cannot be tested without DNA. The CDR3 runs to 19 residues. CDR1 is MNHNS and CDR2 is SASEGT in the germline V gene. This CDR3 reads CASTKRGDRDFLAYNEQFF.

The V call is TRBV18, the J call TRBJ2-7. CDR3 length equals 12 residues. Germline CDR1 is KGHSH and CDR2 is LQKENI. The CDR3 spells CASSPGVYEQYF.

J is TRBJ1-1 and V is TRBV7-9. CDR1 and CDR2 (germline): SEHNR, FQNEAQ (reference sequence). CDR3 length equals 12 residues. CDR3: CASSPPDLGAFF.

The chain carries TRBV4-1 and TRBJ2-1; TCRdb calls TRBD2, which cannot be checked without DNA. Per germline, CDR1 MGHRA and CDR2 YSYEKL. The CDR3 has 18 residues. The CDR3 loop is CASSPRLAGVSSYNEQFF.

The chain carries TRBV12-3 or TRBV12-4 and TRBJ2-3; the D call of TRBD1 rests on TCRdb alone, since no DNA is present to check it. The length of the CDR3 is 14 residues. CDR3 sequence: CASSPNRDRGTQYF.